This TCR beta chain was profiled in a study of response to subunit inactivated influenza vaccine. TCRdb ran MiXCR on the RT-PCR reads and lists one entry per CDR3 protein. The data hold around 750,000 distinct CDR3 sequences, with around 21% observed a single time. This clonotype showed up just a few times. This TCR came from a man over 45 who received an inactivated influenza vaccine. The starting material was PBMCs from blood, obtained roughly 5 days after vaccination.

For the CDR3, the DNA is TGTGCCAGCAGCGCCACTTGGGCTGAGCAGTTCTTC. It is translated as CASSATWAEQFF. This sequence joins TRBV6-1 and TRBJ2-1; D is ambiguous. CDR1 and CDR2 (germline): MNHNS, SASEGT. V gave up 6 bases and J gave up 9 bases, with 12 bases separating them. The CDR3 is 12 residues long.